Below are 26 T cell receptor beta chains sequenced from a single sample in a study of T-cell reconstitution after alpha-beta-depleted transplantation in children. Library preparation (for TCRbeta) was performed with unique molecular identifiers. In TCRdb, the PCR reads were re-called with MiXCR into one record per CDR3 protein. The sample lists about 980,000 distinct CDR3 sequences, around 30% occurring once. Sample: PBMCs, mostly from graft donor cells, taken 360 days after TCRalphabeta/CD19-depleted stem cell transplant. The receptors derive from a boy under three years old who had a stem cell transplant for SCID, so the T cells may come from the graft donor.

This clonotype was counted a few times. The chain recombines TRBV4-3 with TRBJ2-5; 10 bases match TRBD2. The CDR3 consists of 16 residues. CDR1 and CDR2 (germline): LGHNA, YSLEER. The trim removed 1 base at V and 2 bases at J, leaving 4 bases unmatched. The CDR3: CASSQVPAGGQETQYF. CDR3 DNA sequence: TGCGCCAGCAGCCAAGTTCCAGCGGGGGGGCAAGAGACCCAGTACTTC.

The V and J genes are TRBV5-1 and TRBJ2-7; 8 nucleotides agree with TRBD2. The CDR3 loop spans 16 amino acids. CDR1 is SGHRS and CDR2 is YFSETQ in the germline V gene. V gave up 4 bases and J gave up 0 bases; unmatched junction bases: 9. The CDR3 nucleotides read TGCGCCAGCAGCCGGAGAGTGACTAGCGCCTCCTACGAGCAGTACTTC. Translating gives CASSRRVTSASYEQYF.

This chain links TRBV20-1 with TRBJ2-5, with 10 bases identical to TRBD1. V lost 0 bases and J lost 0; bases outside the gene matches: 4. The CDR3 has 16 residues. CDR1 and CDR2 from the germline V gene are DFQATT and SNEGSKA (reference sequence). Written as DNA, the CDR3 is TGCAGTGCTAGAGATGGACAGGGGGGAAACCAAGAGACCCAGTACTTC. This codes for CSARDGQGGNQETQYF.

This clonotype was seen only a few times. The chain has TRBV4-2 and TRBJ2-5; 8 positions agree with TRBD2. CDR1 LGHNA and CDR2 YNFKEQ come from the germline V gene. The CDR3 covers 17 residues. The CDR3 here is CATSRTGGPGYQETQYF. CDR3 coding DNA: TGTGCGACCTCCCGTACGGGGGGGCCAGGCTACCAAGAGACCCAGTACTTC.

The chain has TRBV7-2 and TRBJ2-7, with D unclear. The V end lost 1 base, the J end lost 4 bases, and 11 bases lay between the germline ends. The CDR3 is 14 amino acids. From germline, CDR1 is SGHTA and CDR2 FQGNSA. The CDR3 nucleotides are TGTGCCAGCAGCTTAGATCTGCGGTTTTACGAGCAGTACTTC. Translated: CASSLDLRFYEQYF.

The chain recombines TRBV29-1 with TRBJ2-3; the D gene is possibly TRBD1 (6 bases). Trimming stripped 7 bases from V and 2 bases from J, with 16 bases between. Germline loops: CDR1 SQVTM, CDR2 ANQGSEA. CDR3 length: 14 amino acids. The CDR3 DNA sequence: TGCAGCGAAGGACAGCTCGCGTCCACAGATACGCAGTATTTT. As protein: CSEGQLASTDTQYF.

The chain couples TRBV20-1 to TRBJ2-5; D is perhaps TRBD1 or TRBD2 (6 bases each). V lost 6 bases to trimming and J lost 3 bases, with 17 bases between them. CDR3 size: 14 residues. Germline V gives CDR1 DFQATT, CDR2 SNEGSKA (reference sequence). CDR3 loop: CSAGGARGKETQYF. The CDR3 region has the DNA TGCAGTGCGGGGGGAGCCAGGGGTAAAGAGACCCAGTACTTC.

This clonotype has just a few counts. V usage is TRBV20-1 and J usage is TRBJ1-6; tentative D call: TRBD1 (6 bases). From germline, CDR1 is DFQATT and CDR2 SNEGSKA (reference sequence). Trimming pared 5 bases from V and 7 bases from J, leaving 12 bases between. CDR3 length: 13 residues. CDR3 DNA: TGCAGTGCTTACCGGGACACAAATTCACCCCTCCACTTT. Encoded protein: CSAYRDTNSPLHF.

This clonotype was recorded a few times. J is TRBJ2-4 and V is TRBV5-1; D not certain. This CDR3 spans 15 amino acids. The V gene lost 1 base and the J gene lost 7 bases, with 15 bases spanning the gap. Germline V gene data show CDR1 as SGHRS and CDR2 as YFSETQ. DNA of the CDR3: TGCGCCAGCAGCTTGTATGGACCACTACCGAACATTCAGTACTTC. Residues: CASSLYGPLPNIQYF.

This chain links TRBV7-3 with TRBJ2-4; the D call may be TRBD1 or TRBD2 (5 bases each). The germline CDR1 and CDR2 sequences are SGHTA and FQGTGA. The CDR3 is 15 amino acids. The V gene lost 4 bases and the J gene lost 6 bases, with 16 bases spanning the gap. The CDR3 nucleotides read TGTGCCAGCAGCTCAGCGCCGGGACCGTTAAACATTCAGTACTTC. This translates into CASSSAPGPLNIQYF.

This sequence joins TRBV2 and TRBJ1-6; possibly TRBD1 for D (5 bases). This CDR3 comprises 15 residues. V was cut by 2 bases and J by 9 bases, with 14 bases left in between. CDR1 is SNHLY, CDR2 FYNNEI, per germline. The CDR3 loop reads CASSESGGKSSPLHF. The CDR3 DNA reads as TGTGCCAGCAGTGAATCTGGGGGGAAGAGTTCACCCCTCCACTTT.

A few counts support this clonotype. The chain is built from TRBV29-1 and TRBJ1-1, with D possibly TRBD1 on 6 matching bases. Trimming removed 0 bases from V and 9 bases from J, with 14 bases in between. The CDR3 sequence is 13 residues long. Germline V gene lookup returns CDR1 SQVTM and CDR2 ANQGSEA. The CDR3 bases are TGCAGCGTTGAAGATCAGGGGAAGGGGAAAGCTTTCTTT. This sequence encodes CSVEDQGKGKAFF.

In its sample, this clonotype was seen once. The V and J genes are TRBV2 and TRBJ2-7; 11 bases match TRBD2. The CDR3 runs 15 residues. V was pared by 4 bases and J by 5 bases, with 7 bases of the junction left unmatched. In germline, CDR1 is SNHLY, CDR2 FYNNEI. This CDR3 reads CASSATLAGVHEQYF. The DNA of the CDR3 is TGTGCCAGCAGTGCCACACTAGCGGGGGTACACGAGCAGTACTTC.

In its sample, this clonotype was seen a few times. This rearrangement joins TRBV30 to TRBJ1-1; maybe TRBD1 (6 bases). Trimming removed 4 bases at V and 4 bases at J, with 13 bases between. The CDR3 contains 13 residues. Germline V CDR1 and CDR2: GTSNPN, SVGIG (reference sequence). The CDR3: CAWNFGGGTEAFF. The CDR3 nucleotides are TGTGCCTGGAACTTTGGGGGCGGCACTGAAGCTTTCTTT.

The rearrangement uses TRBV20-1 and TRBJ1-1; the D is unclear. Germline V gene lookup returns CDR1 DFQATT and CDR2 SNEGSKA (reference sequence). This CDR3 has 13 residues. V was pared by 1 base and J by 5 bases, with 11 bases between. CDR3 DNA sequence: TGCAGTGCTAGAGGCCCCCTCGGGACTGAAGCTTTCTTT. Translation: CSARGPLGTEAFF.

J is TRBJ1-1 and V is TRBV7-8; 10 bases are shared with TRBD1. Germline trimming cut 4 bases from V and 1 base from J; bases unmatched to any gene: 3. This CDR3 has 15 residues. Germline loops: CDR1 SGHVS, CDR2 FQNEAQ. This CDR3 reads CASSSRTGGNTEAFF. The DNA for the CDR3 is TGTGCCAGCAGCTCTAGGACAGGGGGGAACACTGAAGCTTTCTTT.

The V gene is TRBV28, the J gene TRBJ1-5; no definite D call. Trimming shortened V by 4 bases and J by 7 bases, and 11 bases separated the two germline ends. CDR3 length equals 13 residues. CDR1 and CDR2 (germline): MDHEN, SYDVKM. The CDR3 nucleotides are TGTGCCAGCAGTTGGTCAAAAGGGCAGCCCCAGCATTTT. This translates into CASSWSKGQPQHF.

This clonotype was found a few times. This chain joins TRBV20-1 and TRBJ1-6; weak D call: TRBD1 (6 bases). CDR3 length: 17 amino acids. The V gene lost 0 bases and the J gene lost 3 bases, with 15 bases spanning the gap. CDR1 and CDR2 (germline): DFQATT, SNEGSKA (reference sequence). In DNA, the CDR3 is TGCAGTGCTAGAGATGGGCGACAGGCAAACTATAATTCACCCCTCCACTTT. Amino acids: CSARDGRQANYNSPLHF.

The V and J genes are TRBV20-1 and TRBJ2-1; TRBD1 matches at 7 bases. This CDR3 has 15 amino acids. Per germline, CDR1 DFQATT and CDR2 SNEGSKA (reference sequence). The V segment lost 1 base and the J segment 0 bases; nucleotides outside the gene matches: 3. Here the CDR3 reads CSARGTGLSYNEQFF. CDR3 nucleotides: TGCAGTGCTAGAGGGACAGGTCTCTCCTACAATGAGCAGTTCTTC.

The V gene is TRBV18, the J gene TRBJ2-1; 7 nucleotides match TRBD1. CDR3 length: 15 residues. Germline CDR1 and CDR2: KGHSH and LQKENI. The V segment lost 2 bases and the J segment 4 bases; nucleotides outside the gene matches: 5. CDR3 sequence reads: CASSPDRVGYNEQFF. CDR3 DNA: TGTGCCAGCTCACCAGACAGGGTCGGATACAATGAGCAGTTCTTC.

The gene calls are TRBV10-3 and TRBJ2-2, with D hard to call. CDR3 length: 13 amino acids. With 3 bases removed from V and 7 bases from J, the gap between germline ends came to 9 bases. Germline CDR1 is ENHRY and CDR2 is SYGVKD. CDR3 protein: CAISESGFGELFF. The CDR3 DNA is TGTGCCATCAGTGAATCCGGGTTCGGGGAGCTGTTTTTT.

The chain employs TRBV19 and TRBJ1-2; TRBD1 is a possible D gene (5 bases). The CDR3 consists of 12 residues. Germline V gene sequence: CDR1 LNHDA, CDR2 SQIVND (reference sequence). The V end lost 3 bases, the J end lost 5 bases, and 7 bases lay between the germline ends. The chain's CDR3 is CASSMQGYGYTF. In DNA form, the CDR3 reads TGTGCCAGTAGTATGCAGGGATATGGCTACACCTTC.

V is TRBV4-2 and J is TRBJ1-1; D call uncertain. This CDR3 has 15 residues. V lost 0 bases, J lost 0 bases, and 8 bases lay in between. The germline V gene has CDR1 LGHNA and CDR2 YNFKEQ. CDR3 residues: CASSQDRVLNTEAFF. CDR3 nucleotide sequence: TGTGCCAGCAGCCAAGATAGGGTCTTGAACACTGAAGCTTTCTTT.

This clonotype was seen repeatedly, ten times or more. This chain joins TRBV2 and TRBJ2-7, with unresolved D. V shed 5 bases and J shed 1 base, with 12 bases lying between them. Germline V gene sequence: CDR1 SNHLY, CDR2 FYNNEI. This CDR3 region has 14 residues. CDR3 sequence (DNA): TGTGCCAGCAGTACCGGTGAAGTATCCTACGAGCAGTACTTC. It is translated as CASSTGEVSYEQYF.

This clonotype was seen only a few times. The V and J genes are TRBV20-1 and TRBJ2-4; D perhaps matches TRBD2 (6 bases). The CDR3 runs 15 residues. V dropped 7 bases and J dropped 7 bases, with 23 bases sitting between them. Germline CDR1 is DFQATT and CDR2 is SNEGSKA (reference sequence). CDR3: CSVATRDSLGNIQYF. CDR3 DNA sequence: TGCAGTGTCGCCACAAGGGACTCCCTGGGGAACATTCAGTACTTC.

This clonotype came up a few times. The chain combines TRBV7-2 with TRBJ2-7; 7 nucleotides match TRBD2. The V gene end was trimmed by 4 bases and the J gene end by 1 base; junction bases not matched to a gene: 13. Germline V CDR1 and CDR2: SGHTA, FQGNSA. This CDR3 has 17 residues. CDR3 coding DNA: TGTGCCAGCAGCTCTGGGGTATGGGGACTAACATCCTACGAGCAGTACTTC. Residues: CASSSGVWGLTSYEQYF. Full variable domain (missing parts from reference TRBV7-2 and TRBJ2-7): GAGVSQSPSNKVTEKGKDVELRCDPISGHTALYWYRQSLGQGLEFLIYFQGNSAPDKSGLPSDRFSAERTGGSVSTLTIQRTQQEDSAVYLCASSSGVWGLTSYEQYFGPGTRLTVT.